This entry describes one TCR beta chain. V shed 5 bases and J 5 bases; nucleotides not matched to a gene: 8. The CDR3 consists of 14 residues. Germline V CDR1 and CDR2: MDHEN, SYDVKM. This sample is drawn from a study of blood T cell repertoires in COVID-19. The overall study: COVID-19 samples collected from the United States, Italy and Spain covered acute and convalescent phases. PBMCs, B-cell-depleted T cells, or T cells were the source of the cDNA or gDNA that made up the material.

Some clones are missing from TCRdb's copy, which holds only in-frame ones; the method was immunoSEQ multiplex PCR. The sample shows 250,000 or so clones, 75% to 85% of them seen only once. J is TRBJ2-7 and V is TRBV28; 8 bases are a match to TRBD2. The sequencing input was peripheral blood. This sequence originates from a human donor in a cohort sampled during active COVID-19. For the CDR3, the DNA is TGTGCCAGCAGTGAGCGGGAGAGTTTCCACGAGCAGTACTTC. Its protein product is CASSERESFHEQYF.